This TCR beta chain was identified in a study of OX40 agonist ivuxolimab in advanced cancers. V lost 6 bases and J 0 bases, leaving 7 bases between the germline ends. The CDR3 spans 13 residues. The germline V gene encodes CDR1 LNHNV and CDR2 YYDKDF (reference sequence). Data came from immunoSEQ multiplex PCR; TCRdb stores just in-frame clones and leaves some out. Of some 19,000 clones in the sample, about 89% are singletons; the top ten hold 40% to 55%. The sequence derives from an adult with an advanced solid tumor such as melanoma, head and neck, liver or kidney cancer. V and J are TRBV15 and TRBJ2-3; possibly TRBD1 for D (5 bases). The specimen was CD4+ or CD8+ T cells sorted from blood, collected in a trial of the OX40 agonist ivuxolimab. DNA for the CDR3: TGTGCCACCAGGGACATCAGCACAGATACGCAGTATTTT. Amino acids: CATRDISTDTQYF.